This T cell receptor beta chain was recovered during a study of blood T cell repertoires in COVID-19 (TCRdb year 2020). Concerning the study at large: The collaborator samples originated in the United States, Italy and Spain and spanned the acute and convalescent phases of COVID-19. Sample metadata almost always included a de-identified subject ID, COVID-19 status, age in years and sex. A freely available public database, intended as a resource for researchers studying the immune response to SARS-CoV-2, is where the repertoires were released. The material from the prospective study consisted of cDNA or gDNA derived from T cells, B-cell-depleted T cells, or PBMCs. Samples were obtained from the ongoing ImmuneRACE study (first 160 participants) and from 1,254 subjects provided by 6 global collaborators. HLA class I and class II types, where available, came from metadata supplied by the sample provider rather than from assay-based typing. The dataset comprised deeply sampled blood TCRbeta repertoires from subjects exposed to, actively infected with, or recovered from COVID-19. Overall results and qualifications from the work: Clinical and demographic metadata were provided uncurated, with the amount varying by source and participant.

TCRbeta CDR3 regions were amplified from genomic DNA by means of the immunoSEQ Assay, a bias-controlled multiplex PCR. The paper's processing steps were these. The number of nucleated cells in each sample was estimated from the amplification of reference gene primers within the assay. To quantify the absolute abundance of each unique TCRbeta CDR3 rearrangement, sequence reads were collapsed and filtered. For each sample, productive Simpson clonality was calculated as the square root of Simpson's diversity index across productive rearrangements. TCRdb re-hosts the immuneACCESS table, in-frame sequences only. Its copies lack some clones; in the studies checked, an unresolved V gene accounts for under half of them, and the cause for the rest is not known. That table is the source of V, J and clone size, and D and trimming were worked out from the DNA. Present in this sample are around 250,000 clones, about 80% of which were seen just once. Under 2% of the sample comes from the top ten.

Taken from the germline V gene, the CDR1 and CDR2 loops are SNHLY and FYNNEI. The CDR3 sequence holds 16 residues, the cysteine and phenylalanine included. Of the read, only the CDR3 DNA is kept; its 48 bases are in frame from base 1. V is shortened by 6 bases, J by 4 bases, and the region joining them spans 21 bases. The collaborating institutions used their own protocols to collect whole blood in K2EDTA tubes. For TCRbeta analysis, collaborators shipped samples as frozen whole blood, isolated PBMCs, or DNA extracted from either of those sample types. A note on this clone: What this receptor recognizes is not known. Per-base quality was not reported, and no clone a single base away is much larger than it.

This sequence uses TRBV2 and TRBJ2-5; the best D guess is TRBD1, with 6 bases matching. Sample: peripheral blood. The sequence was collected from a woman of 80 years or more with acute or convalescent COVID-19. The sequence in DNA is TGTGCCAGCAGAAGGACAGCACTACGTCCATCAGAGACCCAGTACTTC. Translated, it gives CASRRTALRPSETQYF.